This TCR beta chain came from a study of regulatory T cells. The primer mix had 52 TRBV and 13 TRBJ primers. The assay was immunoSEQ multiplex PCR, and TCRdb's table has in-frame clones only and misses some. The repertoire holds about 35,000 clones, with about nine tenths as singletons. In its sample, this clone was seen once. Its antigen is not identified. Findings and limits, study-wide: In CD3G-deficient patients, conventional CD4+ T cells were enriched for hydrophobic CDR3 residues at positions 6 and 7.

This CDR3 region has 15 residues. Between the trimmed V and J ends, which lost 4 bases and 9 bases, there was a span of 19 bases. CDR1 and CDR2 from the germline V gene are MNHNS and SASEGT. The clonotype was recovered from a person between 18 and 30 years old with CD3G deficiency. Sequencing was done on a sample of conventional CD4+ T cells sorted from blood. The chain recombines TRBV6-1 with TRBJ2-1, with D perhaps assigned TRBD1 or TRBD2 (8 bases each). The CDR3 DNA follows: TGTGCCAGCAGTGCCGGTACTAGCGGACAGGGTGAGCAGTTCTTC. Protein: CASSAGTSGQGEQFF.